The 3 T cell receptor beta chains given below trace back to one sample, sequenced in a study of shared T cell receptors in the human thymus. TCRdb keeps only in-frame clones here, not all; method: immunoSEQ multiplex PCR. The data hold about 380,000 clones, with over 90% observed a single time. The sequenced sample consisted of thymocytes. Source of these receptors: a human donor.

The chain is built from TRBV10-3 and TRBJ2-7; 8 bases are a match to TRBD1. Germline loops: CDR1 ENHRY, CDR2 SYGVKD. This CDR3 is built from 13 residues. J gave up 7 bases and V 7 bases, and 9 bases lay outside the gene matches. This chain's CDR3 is CAINDRGVREQYF. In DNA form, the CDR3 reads TGTGCCATCAATGACAGGGGAGTGAGGGAGCAGTACTTC.

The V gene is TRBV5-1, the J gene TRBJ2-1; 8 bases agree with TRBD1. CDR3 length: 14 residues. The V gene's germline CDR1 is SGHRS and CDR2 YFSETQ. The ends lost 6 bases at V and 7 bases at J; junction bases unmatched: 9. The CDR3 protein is CASTTTGVVNEQFF. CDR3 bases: TGCGCCAGCACCACGACAGGGGTTGTAAATGAGCAGTTCTTC.

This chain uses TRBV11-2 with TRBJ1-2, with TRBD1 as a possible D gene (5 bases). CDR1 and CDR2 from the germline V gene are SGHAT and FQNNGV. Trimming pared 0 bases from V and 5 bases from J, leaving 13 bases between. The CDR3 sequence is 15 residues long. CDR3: CASSLESAGTYGYTF. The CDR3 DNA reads TGTGCCAGCAGCTTAGAATCGGCAGGGACTTATGGCTACACCTTC.